This T cell receptor beta chain was captured in a study of blood T cell repertoires in COVID-19. Overall study: Researchers got acute and convalescent COVID-19 samples from the United States, Italy and Spain. PBMCs, B-cell-depleted T cells, or T cells were the source of the cDNA or gDNA that made up the material.

V lost 0 bases, J lost 6 bases, and 3 bases stayed unmatched. The CDR3 length is 16 residues. CDR1 MGHRA and CDR2 YSYEKL come from the germline V gene. In the authors' workflow: Estimated nucleated cell counts came from reference gene primer amplification. The repertoire was sequenced with immunoSEQ multiplex PCR; TCRdb's copy has only in-frame clones and lacks some. The V and J calls and clone size are taken from that table; D and trimming were inferred from the DNA. Of 250,000 to 400,000 clones listed, 85% to 90% are singletons. Seattle participants joined during active infection and were tracked over time.

The rearrangement links TRBV4-1 to TRBJ1-6; 9 bases line up with TRBD1. The sequenced sample consisted of peripheral blood. This TCR was sampled from a woman in her thirties with COVID-19, enrolled during active disease. CDR3 region: CASSQDSTGGNSPLHF. The CDR3, as DNA: TGCGCCAGCAGCCAAGATTCGACAGGGGGTAATTCACCCCTCCACTTT.